One and the same sample provided the 19 T cell receptor beta chains below, sequenced in a study of long-term antiretroviral therapy in people with HIV. Researchers ran immunoSEQ v3.0 at survey level. The data were produced by immunoSEQ multiplex PCR, yet TCRdb's version contains in-frame clones alone and is incomplete. The sample gives 20,000 to 30,000 clones, 70% to 90% of which show up once; about 10% is in the top ten. The sample in question was unsorted PBMCs, obtained 4.7 to 5 years after starting antiretroviral therapy. These receptors came from a middle-aged man with HIV.

The J gene is TRBJ1-2, the V gene TRBV5-6, with 8 bases matching TRBD1. From germline, CDR1 is SGHDT and CDR2 YYEEEE. This CDR3 region has 16 residues. After removal of 0 bases from V and 5 bases from J, the junction contained 9 bases not matched to a gene. CDR3 region: CASSLAKQGERYGYTF. CDR3 in DNA: TGTGCCAGCAGCTTGGCTAAACAGGGGGAAAGGTATGGCTACACCTTC.

The V call is TRBV7-9, the J call TRBJ2-3; TRBD2 agrees at 9 bases. This CDR3 comprises 15 residues. Germline trimming cut 5 bases from V and 2 bases from J; bases unmatched to any gene: 5. Per germline, CDR1 SEHNR and CDR2 FQNEAQ (reference sequence). The CDR3 coding sequence is TGTGCCAGCAGCCTCGGGACTAGCAACACAGATACGCAGTATTTT. Translation: CASSLGTSNTDTQYF.

V usage is TRBV6-6 and J usage is TRBJ2-2; TRBD2 might be the D (6 bases). The germline gives CDR1 MNHNY, CDR2 SVGAGI (reference sequence). The CDR3 length is 15 residues. Trimming cost V 2 bases and J 7 bases, with 14 bases left between them. CDR3 coding DNA: TGTGCCAGCAGTTACGACCGCGGGGTGAGCGGGGAGCTGTTTTTT. It is translated as CASSYDRGVSGELFF.

CDR3 amino acids: CASKRGPLGNEQFF. The CDR3 DNA is TGCGCCAGCAAAAGGGGGCCACTGGGCAATGAGCAGTTCTTC. The chain joins TRBV10-2 to TRBJ2-1, with 7 bases that match TRBD1. CDR3 size: 14 residues. J gave up 6 bases and V 7 bases, and 9 bases lay outside the gene matches. Per germline, CDR1 WSHSY and CDR2 SAAADI.

The genes are TRBV14 and TRBJ2-3; TRBD1 matches 10 bases. Germline V gene data show CDR1 as SGHDN and CDR2 as FVKESK. The CDR3 length is 16 residues. V lost 0 bases, J lost 3 bases, and 3 bases stayed unmatched. The chain's CDR3 is CASSQDMDRGTDTQYF. DNA for the CDR3: TGTGCCAGCAGCCAAGATATGGACAGGGGGACAGATACGCAGTATTTT.

This clone was seen once. The chain carries TRBV19 and TRBJ1-3; D ambiguous. Trimming took 4 bases from V and 0 from J, leaving 16 bases between them. The germline V gene has CDR1 LNHDA and CDR2 SQIVND (reference sequence). CDR3 length equals 17 residues. CDR3 sequence: CASSKTGSYSSGNTIYF. For the CDR3, the DNA is TGTGCCAGTAGTAAGACTGGAAGTTACTCCTCTGGAAACACCATATATTTT.

The V gene is TRBV5-4, the J gene TRBJ2-1, with 11 bases matching TRBD2. V gave up 0 bases and J gave up 9 bases; unmatched junction bases: 5. The CDR3 runs 15 residues. The V gene's germline CDR1 is SGHNT and CDR2 YYREEE (reference sequence). The CDR3 region has the DNA TGTGCCAGCAGCTTGGTAGCGGGGGGGCTTGGTGAGCAGTTCTTC. It translates to CASSLVAGGLGEQFF.

The rearrangement joins TRBV7-2 to TRBJ2-1; 13 nucleotides line up with TRBD2. V gave up 5 bases and J gave up 6 bases; unmatched junction bases: 7. The germline V gene has CDR1 SGHTA and CDR2 FQGNSA. There are 16 residues in the CDR3. CDR3 loop: CASSPGLAGALNEQFF. CDR3 nucleotide sequence: TGTGCCAGCAGCCCAGGACTAGCGGGAGCACTCAATGAGCAGTTCTTC.

This rearrangement joins TRBV28 to TRBJ2-7; 15 bases agree with TRBD2. CDR3 length equals 14 residues. V dropped 6 bases and J dropped 8; count of bases not matched to a gene: 5. Looked up from germline, CDR1 is MDHEN and CDR2 is SYDVKM. The CDR3 reads CASSHGLAGGQQYF. The CDR3 nucleotides are TGTGCCAGCAGCCACGGACTAGCGGGAGGGCAGCAGTACTTC.

V gene TRBV5-1 combines with J gene TRBJ2-7; 8 nucleotides agree with TRBD1. V dropped 0 bases and J dropped 3; count of bases not matched to a gene: 2. This CDR3 contains 14 residues. The germline gives CDR1 SGHRS, CDR2 YFSETQ. In DNA, the CDR3 is TGCGCCAGCAGCTTGGCAGGGGGCCACTACGAGCAGTACTTC. Protein sequence: CASSLAGGHYEQYF.

This sequence joins TRBV11-2 and TRBJ2-5, with D possibly called TRBD1 or TRBD2 (5 bases each). There are 13 residues in the CDR3. Germline CDR1 is SGHAT and CDR2 is FQNNGV. V was clipped by 5 bases and J by 3 bases, with 10 bases between them. CDR3 in amino acids: CASSPGTKETQYF. DNA of the CDR3: TGTGCCAGCAGCCCTGGGACGAAAGAGACCCAGTACTTC. The whole variable domain, filled in from reference TRBV11-2 and TRBJ2-5, reads EAGVAQSPRYKIIEKRQSVAFWCNPISGHATLYWYQQILGQGPKLLIQFQNNGVVDDSQLPKDRFSAERLKGVDSTLKIQPAKLEDSAVYLCASSPGTKETQYFGPGTRLLVL.

This chain links TRBV6-5 with TRBJ2-7; weak D call: TRBD2 (6 bases). Trimming cost V 0 bases and J 0 bases, with 12 bases left between them. Looked up from germline, CDR1 is MNHEY and CDR2 is SVGAGI. This CDR3 contains 16 residues. CDR3 DNA sequence: TGTGCCAGCAGTTACTCAGCCCGGCGGGGCTCCTACGAGCAGTACTTC. It yields the protein CASSYSARRGSYEQYF.

The rearrangement joins TRBV18 to TRBJ2-1; the D is unclear. CDR1 and CDR2 (germline): KGHSH, LQKENI. The CDR3 covers 15 residues. V gave up 0 bases and J gave up 5 bases, with 11 bases separating them. The CDR3 DNA sequence: TGTGCCAGCTCACCACCGGTCCAGGTGAACAATGAGCAGTTCTTC. Protein product: CASSPPVQVNNEQFF.

The V call is TRBV14, the J call TRBJ2-3, with D possibly called TRBD1 or TRBD2 (5 bases each). Germline V gene sequence: CDR1 SGHDN, CDR2 FVKESK. The CDR3 sequence is 16 residues long. Trimming removed 1 base at V and 7 bases at J, with 18 bases between. In DNA, the CDR3 is TGTGCCAGCAGCCAAGGAGGTAACGGGGCCCTCAATACGCAGTATTTT. It codes for CASSQGGNGALNTQYF.

This clone was counted between two and nine times. The chain recombines TRBV5-4 with TRBJ2-7, with 8 bases aligning to TRBD1. This CDR3 has 15 amino acids. Losses at the gene ends were 4 bases for V and 4 bases for J; bases not matched to a gene: 10. Germline V gives CDR1 SGHNT, CDR2 YYREEE (reference sequence). The CDR3 spells CASSPNRQGRYEQYF. The DNA for the CDR3 is TGTGCCAGCAGCCCAAACAGACAGGGGAGGTACGAGCAGTACTTC.

The CDR3: CASSPTSGYNEQFF. In DNA, the CDR3 is TGTGCCAGCAGTCCGACTAGCGGCTACAATGAGCAGTTCTTC. The chain is built from TRBV2 and TRBJ2-1; 9 nucleotides match TRBD2. Germline V lookup: CDR1 SNHLY, CDR2 FYNNEI. This CDR3 is 14 amino acids long. Trimming cost V 5 bases and J 3 bases; bases outside gene matches: 2.

V usage is TRBV6-1 and J usage is TRBJ1-1, with 9 bases fitting TRBD1. Germline values: CDR1 MNHNS, CDR2 SASEGT. The CDR3 is 17 amino acids. After removal of 1 base from V and 6 bases from J, the junction contained 12 bases not matched to a gene. In DNA, the CDR3 is TGTGCCAGCAGTGAAGTAGGACAGGGGAGGGGTAGCGCTGAAGCTTTCTTT. Its translation: CASSEVGQGRGSAEAFF.

This sequence joins TRBV6-1 and TRBJ1-1, with D possibly TRBD1 on 5 matching bases. The CDR3 is 13 residues long. Germline V gene data show CDR1 as MNHNS and CDR2 as SASEGT. V lost 8 bases, J lost 5 bases, and 15 bases lay in between. The CDR3 sequence is CASGRDWGTEAFF. In DNA form, the CDR3 reads TGTGCCAGCGGTCGGGACTGGGGGACTGAAGCTTTCTTT.

This chain joins TRBV7-8 and TRBJ2-1, with 9 bases lining up with TRBD1. The CDR3 runs to 16 residues. The V and J ends lost 4 bases and 9 bases, in that order; junction bases with no gene match: 13. Germline V CDR1 and CDR2: SGHVS, FQNEAQ. This chain's CDR3 is CASSSLTGGNAGEQFF. The CDR3 region has the DNA TGTGCCAGCAGCTCGCTAACAGGGGGCAATGCTGGTGAGCAGTTCTTC.